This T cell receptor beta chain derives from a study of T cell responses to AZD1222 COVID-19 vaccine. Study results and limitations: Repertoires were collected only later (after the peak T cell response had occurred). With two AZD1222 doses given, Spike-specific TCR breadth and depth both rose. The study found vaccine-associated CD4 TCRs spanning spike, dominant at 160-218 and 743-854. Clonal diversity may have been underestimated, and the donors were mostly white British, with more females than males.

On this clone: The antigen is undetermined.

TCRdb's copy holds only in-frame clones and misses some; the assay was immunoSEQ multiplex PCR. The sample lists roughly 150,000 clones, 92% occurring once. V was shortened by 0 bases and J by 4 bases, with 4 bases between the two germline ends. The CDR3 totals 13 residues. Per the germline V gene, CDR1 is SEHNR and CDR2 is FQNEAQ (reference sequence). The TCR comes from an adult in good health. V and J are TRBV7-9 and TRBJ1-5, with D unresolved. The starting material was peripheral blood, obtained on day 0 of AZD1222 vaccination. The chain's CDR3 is CASSLAVNQPQHF. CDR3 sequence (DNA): TGTGCCAGCAGCTTAGCGGTTAATCAGCCCCAGCATTTT.